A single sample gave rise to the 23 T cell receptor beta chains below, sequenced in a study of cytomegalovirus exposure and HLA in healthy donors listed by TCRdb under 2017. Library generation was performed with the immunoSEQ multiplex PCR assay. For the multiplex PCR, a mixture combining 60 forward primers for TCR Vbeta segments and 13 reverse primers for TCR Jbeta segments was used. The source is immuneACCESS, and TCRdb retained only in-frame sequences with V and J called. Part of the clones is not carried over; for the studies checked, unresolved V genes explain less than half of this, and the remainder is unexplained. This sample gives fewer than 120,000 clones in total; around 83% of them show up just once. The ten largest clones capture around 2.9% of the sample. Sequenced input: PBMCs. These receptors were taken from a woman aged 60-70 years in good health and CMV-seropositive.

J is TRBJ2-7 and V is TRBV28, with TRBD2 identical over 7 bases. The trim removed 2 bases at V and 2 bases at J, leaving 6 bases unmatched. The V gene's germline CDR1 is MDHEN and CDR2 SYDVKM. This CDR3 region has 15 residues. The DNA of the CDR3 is TGTGCCAGCAGTTTACGTTCTGGGGGGGCCTACGAGCAGTACTTC. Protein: CASSLRSGGAYEQYF.

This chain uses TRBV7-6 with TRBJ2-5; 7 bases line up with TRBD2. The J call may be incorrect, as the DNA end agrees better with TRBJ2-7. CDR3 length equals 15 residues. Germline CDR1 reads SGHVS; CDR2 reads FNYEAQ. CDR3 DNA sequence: TGTGCCAGCAGCCCCTATCCCAGCGGGGCCTACGAGCAGTACTTC. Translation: CASSPYPSGAYEQYF.

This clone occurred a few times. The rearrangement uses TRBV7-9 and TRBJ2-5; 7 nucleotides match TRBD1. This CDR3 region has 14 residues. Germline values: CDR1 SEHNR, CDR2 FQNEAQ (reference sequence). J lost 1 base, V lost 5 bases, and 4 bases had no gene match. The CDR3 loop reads CASSPWTGQETQYF. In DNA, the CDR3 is TGTGCCAGCAGCCCGTGGACAGGCCAAGAGACCCAGTACTTC. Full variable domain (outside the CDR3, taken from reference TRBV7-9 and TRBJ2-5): DTGVSQNPRHKITKRGQNVTFRCDPISEHNRLYWYRQTLGQGPEFLTYFQNEAQLEKSRLLSDRFSAERPKGSFSTLEIQRTEQGDSAMYLCASSPWTGQETQYFGPGTRLLVL.

CDR3 amino acids: CASSQKTPEQGIGEQYF. The CDR3 nucleotides read TGCGCCAGCAGCCAAAAAACCCCGGAACAGGGCATCGGCGAGCAGTACTTC. The V call is TRBV4-1, the J call TRBJ2-7; weak D call: TRBD1 (6 bases). V lost 2 bases and J 6 bases, leaving 23 bases between the germline ends. The CDR3 spans 17 residues. The V gene's germline CDR1 is MGHRA and CDR2 YSYEKL.

This CDR3 is CASSLGHSSGNTIYF. The CDR3 coding sequence is TGCGCCAGCAGCTTGGGACACAGCTCTGGAAACACCATATATTTT. This chain uses TRBV5-1 with TRBJ1-3; no reliable D call. The CDR3 contains 15 residues. Trimming cost V 0 bases and J 0 bases, with 7 bases left between them. Germline lookup yields CDR1 SGHRS and CDR2 YFSETQ.

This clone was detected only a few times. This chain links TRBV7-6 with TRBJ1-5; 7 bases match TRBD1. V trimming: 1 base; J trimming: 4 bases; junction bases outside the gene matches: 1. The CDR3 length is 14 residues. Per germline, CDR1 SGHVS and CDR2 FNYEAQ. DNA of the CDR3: TGTGCCAGCAGCTTAGTGGGACAGAATCAGCCCCAGCATTTT. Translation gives CASSLVGQNQPQHF.

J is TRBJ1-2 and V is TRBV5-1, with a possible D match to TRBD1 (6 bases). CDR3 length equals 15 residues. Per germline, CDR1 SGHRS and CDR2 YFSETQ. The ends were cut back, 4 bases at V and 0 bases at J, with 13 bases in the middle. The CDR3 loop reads CASSPSGATNYGYTF. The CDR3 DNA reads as TGCGCCAGCAGCCCCTCAGGGGCTACTAACTATGGCTACACCTTC.

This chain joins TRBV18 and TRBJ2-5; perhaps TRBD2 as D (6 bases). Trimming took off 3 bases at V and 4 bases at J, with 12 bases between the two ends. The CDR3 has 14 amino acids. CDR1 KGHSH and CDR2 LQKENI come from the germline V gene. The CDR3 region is CASSPRGTPETQYF. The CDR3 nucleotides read TGTGCCAGCTCACCCCGGGGGACGCCAGAGACCCAGTACTTC.

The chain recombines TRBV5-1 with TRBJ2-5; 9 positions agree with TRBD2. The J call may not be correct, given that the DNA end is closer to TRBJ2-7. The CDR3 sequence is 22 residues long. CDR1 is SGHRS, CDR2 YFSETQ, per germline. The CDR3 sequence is CASSSLAGGPSGLAQLYYEQYF. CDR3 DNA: TGCGCCAGCAGCTCGCTAGCGGGTGGCCCTTCGGGACTAGCCCAACTCTACTACGAGCAGTACTTC.

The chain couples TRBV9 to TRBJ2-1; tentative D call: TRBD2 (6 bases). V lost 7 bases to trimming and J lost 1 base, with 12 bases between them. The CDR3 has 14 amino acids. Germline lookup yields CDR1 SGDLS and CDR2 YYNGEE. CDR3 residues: CASAGTASYNEQFF. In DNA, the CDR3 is TGTGCCAGCGCCGGGACTGCTTCCTACAATGAGCAGTTCTTC.

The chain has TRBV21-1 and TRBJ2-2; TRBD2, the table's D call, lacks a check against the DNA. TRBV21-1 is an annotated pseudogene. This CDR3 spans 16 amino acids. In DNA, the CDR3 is TGTGCCAGCAGCAACGGGGGAGGGCCTTACACCGGGGAGCTGTTTTTT. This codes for CASSNGGGPYTGELFF.

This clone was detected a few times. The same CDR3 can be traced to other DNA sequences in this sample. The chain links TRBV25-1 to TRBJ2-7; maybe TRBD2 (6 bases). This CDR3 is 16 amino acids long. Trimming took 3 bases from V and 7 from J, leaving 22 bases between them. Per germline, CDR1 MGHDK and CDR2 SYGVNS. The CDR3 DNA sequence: TGTGCCAGCAGTGAGGGCCGGGACTGGAATTTTGGTGAGCAGTACTTC. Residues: CASSEGRDWNFGEQYF.

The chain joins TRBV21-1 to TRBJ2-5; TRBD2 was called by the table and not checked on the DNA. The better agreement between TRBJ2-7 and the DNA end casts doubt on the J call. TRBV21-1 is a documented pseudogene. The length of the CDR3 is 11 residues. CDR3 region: CASSIVYEQYF. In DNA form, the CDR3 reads TGTGCCAGCAGCATAGTCTACGAGCAGTACTTC.

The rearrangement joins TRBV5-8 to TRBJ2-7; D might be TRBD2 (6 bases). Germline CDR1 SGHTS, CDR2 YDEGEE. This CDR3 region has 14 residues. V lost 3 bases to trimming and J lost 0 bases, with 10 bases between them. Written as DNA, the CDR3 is TGTGCCAGCAGCTCCCCGGGGGTCTCCTACGAGCAGTACTTC. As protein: CASSSPGVSYEQYF.

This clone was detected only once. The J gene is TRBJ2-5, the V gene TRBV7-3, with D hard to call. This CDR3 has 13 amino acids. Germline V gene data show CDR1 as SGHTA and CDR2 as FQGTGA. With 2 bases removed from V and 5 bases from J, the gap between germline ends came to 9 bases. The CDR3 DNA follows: TGTGCCAGCAGCTTAGGTTACCGGGAGACCCAGTACTTC. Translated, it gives CASSLGYRETQYF.

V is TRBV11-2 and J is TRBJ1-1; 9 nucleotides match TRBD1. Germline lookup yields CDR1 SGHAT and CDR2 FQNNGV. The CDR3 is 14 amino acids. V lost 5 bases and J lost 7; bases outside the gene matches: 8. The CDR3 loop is CASSHSDRGNEAFF. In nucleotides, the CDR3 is TGTGCCAGCAGCCATTCGGACAGGGGAAATGAAGCTTTCTTT.

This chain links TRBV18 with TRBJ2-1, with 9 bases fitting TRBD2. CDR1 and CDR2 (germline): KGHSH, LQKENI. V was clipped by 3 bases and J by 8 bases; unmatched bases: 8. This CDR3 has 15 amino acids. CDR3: CASSPVAGGPHEQFF. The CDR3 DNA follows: TGTGCCAGCTCACCGGTCGCGGGAGGGCCCCATGAGCAGTTCTTC.

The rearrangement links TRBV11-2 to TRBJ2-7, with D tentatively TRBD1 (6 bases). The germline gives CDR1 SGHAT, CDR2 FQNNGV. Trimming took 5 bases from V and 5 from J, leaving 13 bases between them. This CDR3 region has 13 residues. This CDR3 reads CASSPGVIDEQYF. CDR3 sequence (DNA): TGTGCCAGCAGCCCAGGGGTGATAGACGAGCAGTACTTC. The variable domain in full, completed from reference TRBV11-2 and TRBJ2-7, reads EAGVAQSPRYKIIEKRQSVAFWCNPISGHATLYWYQQILGQGPKLLIQFQNNGVVDDSQLPKDRFSAERLKGVDSTLKIQPAKLEDSAVYLCASSPGVIDEQYFGPGTRLTVT.

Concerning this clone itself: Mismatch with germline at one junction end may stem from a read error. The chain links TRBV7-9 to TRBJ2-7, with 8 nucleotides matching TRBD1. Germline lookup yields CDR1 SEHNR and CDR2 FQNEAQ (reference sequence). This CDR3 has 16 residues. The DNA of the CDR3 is TGTTCCAGCAGCTTTCCATTACAGGGGGGCCCGAACGAGCAGTACTTC. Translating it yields CSSSFPLQGGPNEQYF.

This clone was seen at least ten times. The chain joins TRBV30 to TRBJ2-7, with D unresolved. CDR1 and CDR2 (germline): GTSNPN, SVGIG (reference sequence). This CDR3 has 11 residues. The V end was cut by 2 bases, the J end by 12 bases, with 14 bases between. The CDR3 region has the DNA TGTGCCTGGAGTTTTGAGCATACCCTGTACTTC. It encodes CAWSFEHTLYF.

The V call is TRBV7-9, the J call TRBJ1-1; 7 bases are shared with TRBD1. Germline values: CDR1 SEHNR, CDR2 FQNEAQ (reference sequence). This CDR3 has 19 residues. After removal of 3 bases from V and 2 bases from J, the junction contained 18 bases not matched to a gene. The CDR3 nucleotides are TGTGCCAGCAGCTTCAACCCAACGGGTCGGGGACAGACCAACACTGAAGCTTTCTTT. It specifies CASSFNPTGRGQTNTEAFF. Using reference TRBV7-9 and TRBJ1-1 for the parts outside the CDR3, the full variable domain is DTGVSQNPRHKITKRGQNVTFRCDPISEHNRLYWYRQTLGQGPEFLTYFQNEAQLEKSRLLSDRFSAERPKGSFSTLEIQRTEQGDSAMYLCASSFNPTGRGQTNTEAFFGQGTRLTVV.

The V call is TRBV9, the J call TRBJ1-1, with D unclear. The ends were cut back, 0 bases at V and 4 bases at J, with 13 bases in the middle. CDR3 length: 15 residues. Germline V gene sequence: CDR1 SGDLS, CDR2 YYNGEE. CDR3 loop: CASSVAWSESTEAFF. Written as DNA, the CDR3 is TGTGCCAGCAGCGTAGCCTGGAGTGAGAGCACTGAAGCTTTCTTT.

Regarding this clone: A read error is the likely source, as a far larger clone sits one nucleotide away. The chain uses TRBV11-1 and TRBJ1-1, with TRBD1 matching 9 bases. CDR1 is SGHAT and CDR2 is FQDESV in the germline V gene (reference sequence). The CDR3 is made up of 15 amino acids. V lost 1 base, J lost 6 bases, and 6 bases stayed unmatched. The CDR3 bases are TGTGCCAGCAGCTTAGAGGGGACAGGGTGCCCTGAAGCTTTCTTT. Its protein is CASSLEGTGCPEAFF. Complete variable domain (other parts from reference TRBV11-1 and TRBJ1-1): EAEVAQSPRYKITEKSQAVAFWCDPISGHATLYWYRQILGQGPELLVQFQDESVVDDSQLPKDRFSAERLKGVDSTLKIQPAELGDSAMYLCASSLEGTGCPEAFFGQGTRLTVV.